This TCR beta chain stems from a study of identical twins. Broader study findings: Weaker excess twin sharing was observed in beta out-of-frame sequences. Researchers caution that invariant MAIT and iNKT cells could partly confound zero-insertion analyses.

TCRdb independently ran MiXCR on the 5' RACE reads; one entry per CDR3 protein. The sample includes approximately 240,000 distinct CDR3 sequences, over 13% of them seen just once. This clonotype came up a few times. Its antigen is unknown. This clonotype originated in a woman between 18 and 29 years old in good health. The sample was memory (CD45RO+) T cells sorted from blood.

The DNA of the CDR3 is TGTGCCAGCAGTTTCGGACAGGGGGCGAGCAATCAGCCCCAGCATTTT. Its protein is CASSFGQGASNQPQHF. The chain recombines TRBV12-3 or TRBV12-4 with TRBJ1-5; TRBD1 matches 11 bases. V trimming: 3 bases; J trimming: 1 base; junction bases outside the gene matches: 2. The CDR3 has 16 residues.